The clone carrying this T cell receptor beta chain is classed as medium-sized. In the original processing: Scientists estimated how many nucleated cells there were by amplifying reference gene primers. Profiling relied on immunoSEQ multiplex PCR, and the TCRdb table lists in-frame clones only, not all of them. V, J and clone size reflect that table, while D and trimming were determined from the DNA. Among hundreds of thousands of clones listed, around four fifths were seen once. This sample is drawn from a study of blood T cell repertoires in COVID-19. Study details: Some COVID-19 samples were acute and others convalescent; all came from the United States, Italy and Spain. T cells, B-cell-depleted T cells, or PBMCs provided the cDNA or gDNA that served as material.

Germline trimming cut 5 bases from V and 4 bases from J; bases unmatched to any gene: 11. Germline loops: CDR1 SGHTA, CDR2 FQGNSA. The CDR3 is 16 residues long. The chain links TRBV7-2 to TRBJ1-1; 9 nucleotides line up with TRBD1. The source is a woman of 80 years or more with active or convalescent COVID-19. Specimen: peripheral blood. CDR3 nucleotides: TGTGCCAGCAGCCCCGGGACAGGGTTGGCGGGCACTGAAGCTTTCTTT. The encoded protein is CASSPGTGLAGTEAFF.